This T cell receptor beta chain stems from a study of T cell responses to AZD1222 COVID-19 vaccine. The study, taken as a whole, reports: White British ancestry dominated among donors, who included more females, and clonal diversity was possibly underestimated.

Note on this clone: The antigen remains unidentified.

Clones were read by immunoSEQ multiplex PCR, and TCRdb kept only the in-frame ones, dropping some. The repertoire has about 85,000 clones, 80% to 90% of them found once; the top ten carry about 8%. Sequenced here: peripheral blood, sampled on day 0 of AZD1222 vaccination. The clonotype originates from an adult in good health.

CDR3: CASSSRAVNTGELFF. CDR3 nucleotides: TGTGCCAGCAGTTCCAGGGCGGTTAACACCGGGGAGCTGTTTTTT. J is TRBJ2-2 and V is TRBV27, with D possibly being TRBD1 (5 bases). Germline V lookup: CDR1 MNHEY, CDR2 SMNVEV (reference sequence). V was shortened by 4 bases and J by 2 bases, with 11 bases between the two germline ends. The CDR3 is 15 residues long.